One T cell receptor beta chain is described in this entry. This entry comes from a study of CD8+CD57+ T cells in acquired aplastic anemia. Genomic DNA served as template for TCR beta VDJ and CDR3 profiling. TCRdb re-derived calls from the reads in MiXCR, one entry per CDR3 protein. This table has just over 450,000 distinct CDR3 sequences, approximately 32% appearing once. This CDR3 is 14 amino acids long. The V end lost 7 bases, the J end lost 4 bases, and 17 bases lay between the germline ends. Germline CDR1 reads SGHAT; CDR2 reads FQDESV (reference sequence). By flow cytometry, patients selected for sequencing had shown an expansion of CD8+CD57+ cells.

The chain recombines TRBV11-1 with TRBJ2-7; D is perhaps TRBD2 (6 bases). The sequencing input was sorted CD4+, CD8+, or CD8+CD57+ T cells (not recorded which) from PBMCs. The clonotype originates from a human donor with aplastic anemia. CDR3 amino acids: CASTCLTGDYEQYF. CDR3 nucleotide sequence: TGTGCCAGCACCTGTTTAACGGGGGATTACGAGCAGTACTTC.